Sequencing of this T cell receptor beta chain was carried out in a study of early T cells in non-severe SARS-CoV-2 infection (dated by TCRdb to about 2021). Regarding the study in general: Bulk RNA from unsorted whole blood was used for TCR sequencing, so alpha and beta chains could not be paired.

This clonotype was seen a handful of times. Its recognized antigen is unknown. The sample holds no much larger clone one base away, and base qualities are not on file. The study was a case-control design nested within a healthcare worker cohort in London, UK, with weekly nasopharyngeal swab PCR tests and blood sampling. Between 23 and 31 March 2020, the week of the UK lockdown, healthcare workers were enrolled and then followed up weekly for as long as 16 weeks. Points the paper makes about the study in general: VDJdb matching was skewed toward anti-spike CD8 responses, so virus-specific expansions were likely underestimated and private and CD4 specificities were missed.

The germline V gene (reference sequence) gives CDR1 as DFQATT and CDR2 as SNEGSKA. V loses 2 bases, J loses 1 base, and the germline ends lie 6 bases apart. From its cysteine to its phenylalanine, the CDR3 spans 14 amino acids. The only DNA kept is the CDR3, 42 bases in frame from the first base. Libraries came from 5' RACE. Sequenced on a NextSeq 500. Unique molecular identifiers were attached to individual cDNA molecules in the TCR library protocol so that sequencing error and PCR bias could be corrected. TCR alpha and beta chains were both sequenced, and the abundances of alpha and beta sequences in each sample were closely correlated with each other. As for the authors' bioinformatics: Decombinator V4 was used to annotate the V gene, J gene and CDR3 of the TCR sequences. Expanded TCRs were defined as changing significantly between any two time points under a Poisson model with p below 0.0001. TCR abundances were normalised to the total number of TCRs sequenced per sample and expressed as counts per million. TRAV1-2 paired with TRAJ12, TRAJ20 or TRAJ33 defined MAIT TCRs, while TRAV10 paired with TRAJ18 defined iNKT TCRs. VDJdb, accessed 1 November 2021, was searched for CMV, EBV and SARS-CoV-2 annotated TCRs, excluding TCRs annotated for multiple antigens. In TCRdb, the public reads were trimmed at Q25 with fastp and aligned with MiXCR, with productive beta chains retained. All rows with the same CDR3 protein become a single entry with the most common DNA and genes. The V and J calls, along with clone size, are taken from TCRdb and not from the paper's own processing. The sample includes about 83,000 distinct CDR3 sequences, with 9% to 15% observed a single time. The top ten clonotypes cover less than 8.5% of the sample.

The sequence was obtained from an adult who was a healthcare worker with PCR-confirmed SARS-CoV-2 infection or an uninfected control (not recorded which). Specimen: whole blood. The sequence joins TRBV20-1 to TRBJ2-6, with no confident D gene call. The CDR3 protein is CSARMASGANVLTF. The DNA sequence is TGCAGTGCTAGAATGGCTTCTGGGGCCAACGTCCTGACTTTC.